Sequencing of this TCR beta chain was carried out in a study of shared clonotypes between healthy human individuals. Genomic DNA from each subset was divided evenly over several immunoSEQ plates. PCR replicates performed on unsorted PBMC used approximately 0.3 ug DNA, 25,000 to 35,000 T cell genomes. Repertoires were generated with immunoSEQ multiplex PCR, while TCRdb's copy carries only in-frame clones and drops some. The repertoire consists of about 560,000 clones, with roughly 79% occurring once and the leading ten covering about 12%. Remarks on this clone: A read error is possible here, since a much larger clone lies one base away. The same CDR3 arises from other DNA sequences in this sample as well.

Genomic DNA from unsorted samples was obtained from about 88 million PBMCs (per sample). CDR1 and CDR2 (germline): SGHTA, FQGNSA. The V gene end was trimmed by 1 base and the J gene end by 1 base; junction bases not matched to a gene: 3. The CDR3 runs 15 residues. The TCR was taken from a middle-aged woman in good health. Some clones in this sample may be carry-over from other donors' samples. This chain joins TRBV7-2 and TRBJ1-1; TRBD1 agrees at 7 bases. Sequencing input: PBMCs. CDR3 region: CASSLGDRRNTEAFF. The CDR3 DNA reads as TGTGCCAGCAGCTTAGGGGACAGAAGGAACACTGAAGCTTTCTTT.